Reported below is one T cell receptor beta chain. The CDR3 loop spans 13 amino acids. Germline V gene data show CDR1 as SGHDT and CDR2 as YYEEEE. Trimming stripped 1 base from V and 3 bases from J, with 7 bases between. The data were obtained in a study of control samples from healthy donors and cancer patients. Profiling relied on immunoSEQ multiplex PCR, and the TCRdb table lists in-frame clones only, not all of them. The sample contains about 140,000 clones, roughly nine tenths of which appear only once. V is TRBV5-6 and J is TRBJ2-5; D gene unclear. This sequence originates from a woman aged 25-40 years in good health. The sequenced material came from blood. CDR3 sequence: CASSLRQEETQYF. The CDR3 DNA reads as TGTGCCAGCAGCTTGCGCCAGGAAGAGACCCAGTACTTC.